This T cell receptor beta chain was profiled in a study of blood T cell repertoires in COVID-19. Study in general: The origin of the acute and convalescent COVID-19 samples was the United States, Italy and Spain. PBMCs, B-cell-depleted T cells, or T cells provided the cDNA or gDNA that made up the material.

The authors' processing: For nucleated cells, counts were estimated from reference gene primer amplification. Profiling relied on immunoSEQ multiplex PCR, and the TCRdb table lists in-frame clones only, not all of them. That table gives V, J and clone size, and the DNA gave D and trimming. Among 30,000 to 40,000 clones listed, more than 75% were seen once. Per germline, CDR1 SEHNR and CDR2 FQNEAQ (reference sequence). Losses at the gene ends were 0 bases for V and 3 bases for J; bases not matched to a gene: 7. This CDR3 contains 17 residues. The sequencing sample was made of peripheral blood. The chain couples TRBV7-9 to TRBJ2-5; 10 nucleotides line up with TRBD1. The receptor's source is a human donor in a cohort sampled during active COVID-19. CDR3 sequence reads: CASSLARQDRGKETQYF. For the CDR3, the DNA is TGTGCCAGCAGCTTAGCGCGCCAGGACAGGGGGAAAGAGACCCAGTACTTC.